The 20 T cell receptor beta chains below all came from one sample that was sequenced in a study of blood T cells in healthy people across ages. Combining a sample-barcoded 5' primer with a J-beta primer mix, a second PCR ran for about 7 to 11 cycles. TCRdb re-called the 5' RACE reads with MiXCR, one entry per CDR3 protein. The data hold nearly 800,000 distinct CDR3 sequences, with about 56% observed a single time. Sequencing was performed on blood. Receptor source: a man aged 35-49 years in good health.

The chain recombines TRBV20-1 with TRBJ2-3, with TRBD2 matching over 8 bases. Germline loops: CDR1 DFQATT, CDR2 SNEGSKA (reference sequence). This CDR3 comprises 16 residues. The V gene end was trimmed by 1 base and the J gene end by 0 bases; junction bases not matched to a gene: 6. CDR3 nucleotides: TGCAGTGCTAGAGTAGCGGGGCCCCGAAGCACAGATACGCAGTATTTT. It yields the protein CSARVAGPRSTDTQYF.

J is TRBJ1-4 and V is TRBV12-3 or TRBV12-4; tentative D call: TRBD1 (5 bases). V was clipped by 5 bases and J by 4 bases, with 17 bases between them. The CDR3 has 16 amino acids. DNA of the CDR3: TGTGCCAGCAGTCCATTAGACCGGGACCATAATGAAAAACTGTTTTTT. Protein: CASSPLDRDHNEKLFF.

This chain links TRBV11-2 with TRBJ1-4; D gene ambiguous. Germline loops: CDR1 SGHAT, CDR2 FQNNGV. The V end lost 1 base, the J end lost 2 bases, and 14 bases lay between the germline ends. The CDR3 consists of 17 residues. CDR3 region: CASSLVGQGTTNEKLFF. The DNA of the CDR3 is TGTGCCAGCAGCTTAGTAGGGCAAGGTACGACTAATGAAAAACTGTTTTTT.

This clonotype has only one observation. Relative to the germline gene, one junction end is altered; a read error may explain this. The chain links TRBV7-7 to TRBJ2-3; D possibly corresponds to TRBD2 (5 bases). Germline values: CDR1 SSHAT, CDR2 FNYEAQ (reference sequence). This CDR3 is 15 amino acids long. The CDR3 is CASSLRGKGTATQYF. CDR3 DNA sequence: TGTGCCAGCAGCTTGAGAGGGAAGGGCACAGCTACGCAGTATTTT.

The J gene is TRBJ1-1, the V gene TRBV12-3 or TRBV12-4; no clear D gene. V was clipped by 3 bases and J by 2 bases, with 10 bases between them. This CDR3 comprises 14 residues. The CDR3 DNA sequence: TGTGCCAGCAGTTTTGGACTTTTTAACACTGAAGCTTTCTTT. This encodes CASSFGLFNTEAFF.

This clonotype occurred a few times. The rearrangement uses TRBV4-2 and TRBJ1-6; tentative D call: TRBD1 (5 bases). Trimming stripped 4 bases from V and 14 bases from J, with 18 bases between. CDR3 length equals 14 residues. Per the germline V gene, CDR1 is LGHNA and CDR2 is YNFKEQ. This chain's CDR3 is CASSPGLDSSALHF. Written as DNA, the CDR3 is TGTGCCAGCAGCCCGGGACTAGACAGCTCGGCCCTCCACTTT.

The chain has TRBV20-1 and TRBJ2-1; D is undetermined. The germline V gene has CDR1 DFQATT and CDR2 SNEGSKA (reference sequence). CDR3 size: 12 residues. Trimming removed 2 bases at V and 6 bases at J, with 8 bases between. As DNA, the CDR3 is TGCAGTGCTAGACAGGTCGGCAATGAGCAGTTCTTC. Translating gives CSARQVGNEQFF.

This clonotype was seen more than once but under ten times. This chain joins TRBV7-3 and TRBJ2-6, with unresolved D. Germline V lookup: CDR1 SGHTA, CDR2 FQGTGA. The CDR3 runs 15 residues. The ends were cut back, 5 bases at V and 1 base at J, with 9 bases in the middle. The CDR3 DNA follows: TGTGCCAGCAGCCCCACGGTGTCTGGGGCCAACGTCCTGACTTTC. This gives the protein CASSPTVSGANVLTF.

The rearrangement links TRBV29-1 to TRBJ2-3; no clear D gene. Germline V gene sequence: CDR1 SQVTM, CDR2 ANQGSEA. This CDR3 contains 12 residues. Trimming pared 1 base from V and 5 bases from J, leaving 7 bases between. Here the CDR3 DNA reads TGCAGCGTTGAAGTCCGACGAGATACGCAGTATTTT. Protein: CSVEVRRDTQYF.

This clonotype was observed once. This chain uses TRBV5-5 with TRBJ2-1, with 7 positions matching TRBD1. V lost 4 bases to trimming and J lost 13 bases; unmatched junction nucleotides: 17. The CDR3 is 15 residues long. Germline V gene sequence: CDR1 SGHKS, CDR2 YYEKEE (reference sequence). This CDR3 is CASSIGTAVRETQFF. The CDR3 nucleotides are TGTGCCAGCAGCATTGGGACAGCCGTGAGGGAGACCCAGTTCTTC.

This chain connects TRBV6-2 or TRBV6-3 to TRBJ1-4, with a weak D call TRBD1 (5 bases). The CDR3 runs to 11 residues. CDR1 and CDR2 from the germline V gene are MNHEY and SVGEGT. Between the trimmed V and J ends, which lost 8 bases and 7 bases, there was a span of 8 bases. As DNA, the CDR3 is TGTGCCAGCTCGGGGGTTGAAAAACTGTTTTTT. This sequence encodes CASSGVEKLFF.

The chain uses TRBV6-1 and TRBJ2-3, with D unresolved. The CDR3 totals 10 residues. V was cut by 7 bases and J by 6 bases, with 5 bases left in between. The germline V gene has CDR1 MNHNS and CDR2 SASEGT. The CDR3 bases are TGTGCCAGCAAGGAGGATACGCAGTATTTT. Residues: CASKEDTQYF.

The V call is TRBV11-2, the J call TRBJ2-5; possibly TRBD2 for D (6 bases). Germline V gene data show CDR1 as SGHAT and CDR2 as FQNNGV. This CDR3 comprises 16 residues. V shed 4 bases and J shed 7 bases, with 22 bases lying between them. DNA for the CDR3: TGTGCCAGCAGCTCCCGGACTATGAGGCTGGTCGGGACCCAGTACTTC. It encodes CASSSRTMRLVGTQYF.

The rearrangement links TRBV27 to TRBJ2-1, with 11 bases lining up with TRBD2. Germline trimming cut 6 bases from V and 3 bases from J; bases unmatched to any gene: 10. CDR1 is MNHEY, CDR2 SMNVEV, per germline (reference sequence). The length of the CDR3 is 17 residues. The CDR3 loop is CASSPLLGLAGYNEQFF. In DNA form, the CDR3 reads TGTGCCAGCAGCCCCCTTCTTGGACTAGCGGGCTACAATGAGCAGTTCTTC.

This clonotype came up a few times. This chain links TRBV7-9 with TRBJ2-1; the D gene is possibly TRBD1 (6 bases). The CDR3 totals 11 residues. The V gene lost 1 base and the J gene lost 14 bases, with 9 bases spanning the gap. Germline loops: CDR1 SEHNR, CDR2 FQNEAQ (reference sequence). The CDR3 DNA follows: TGTGCCAGCAGCTTAGGACAGGTTAAGTTCTTC. Its protein product is CASSLGQVKFF.

V and J are TRBV27 and TRBJ2-1; no firm D call. Trimming removed 6 bases from V and 9 bases from J, with 18 bases in between. The V gene's germline CDR1 is MNHEY and CDR2 SMNVEV (reference sequence). The CDR3 totals 14 residues. The CDR3 DNA is TGTGCCAGCAGGAGCAGCCCGGCCGTTGGTGAGCAGTTCTTC. Protein: CASRSSPAVGEQFF.

This chain uses TRBV10-3 with TRBJ1-6; 9 positions agree with TRBD1. V trimming: 3 bases; J trimming: 7 bases; junction bases outside the gene matches: 1. CDR3 length equals 14 residues. From germline, CDR1 is ENHRY and CDR2 SYGVKD. Written as DNA, the CDR3 is TGTGCCATCAGTGAAGGACAGGGGAATTCACCCCTCCACTTT. Its translation is CAISEGQGNSPLHF.

The gene calls are TRBV12-5 and TRBJ2-5; D not resolved. V shed 4 bases and J shed 2 bases, with 17 bases lying between them. Germline loops: CDR1 LGHNT, CDR2 FRNRAP. The CDR3 is made up of 16 amino acids. The CDR3 bases are TGTGCTAGTGGTTCGGATGACACTCTGGGACAAGAGACCCAGTACTTC. It codes for CASGSDDTLGQETQYF.

This clonotype was counted a few times. J is TRBJ2-1 and V is TRBV20-1, with TRBD1 matching 10 bases. V trimming: 1 base; J trimming: 4 bases; junction bases outside the gene matches: 4. The CDR3 totals 15 residues. CDR1 is DFQATT, CDR2 SNEGSKA, per germline (reference sequence). This CDR3 reads CSARVGTGVYNEQFF. The CDR3, as DNA: TGCAGTGCTAGAGTAGGGACAGGGGTTTACAATGAGCAGTTCTTC.

This clonotype was found a few times. The chain links TRBV29-1 to TRBJ2-7; 11 bases are shared with TRBD1. After removal of 0 bases from V and 3 bases from J, the junction contained 7 bases not matched to a gene. This CDR3 contains 16 residues. Germline assignment: CDR1 SQVTM and CDR2 ANQGSEA. CDR3 protein: CSVEDTGTGGDYEQYF. CDR3 nucleotide sequence: TGCAGCGTTGAAGATACTGGGACAGGGGGGGACTACGAGCAGTACTTC.